This T cell receptor (beta chain) was obtained from a study of T cell responses to AZD1222 COVID-19 vaccine. Study-wide results and limits: The study identified only five or six AZD1222 recipients as seropositive at baseline.

J lost 5 bases, V lost 3 bases, and 4 bases had no gene match. The CDR3 is made up of 15 amino acids. The germline gives CDR1 SGHNT, CDR2 YYREEE (reference sequence). Libraries were prepared by immunoSEQ multiplex PCR; TCRdb keeps only in-frame clonotypes and omits some of them. The sample lists some 70,000 clones, 80% seen once, with about an eighth in the top ten. Note on this clone: Its antigen remains unidentified.

The receptor comes from an adult who received the AZD1222 COVID-19 vaccine. Source: peripheral blood, taken 28 days after the second AZD1222 dose. The chain employs TRBV5-4 and TRBJ2-3, with 12 bases identical to TRBD2. This chain's CDR3 is CASSSSGGAVDTQYF. In DNA, the CDR3 is TGTGCCAGCAGCTCTAGCGGGGGGGCAGTAGATACGCAGTATTTT.